These 12 T cell receptor beta chains came from one sample sequenced in a study of OX40 agonist ivuxolimab in advanced cancers. Data came from immunoSEQ multiplex PCR; TCRdb stores just in-frame clones and leaves some out. Here the sample spans about 69,000 clones, 87% being singletons. The material was CD4+ or CD8+ T cells sorted from blood, obtained in a trial of the OX40 agonist ivuxolimab. The receptors come from an adult with an advanced solid tumor such as melanoma, head and neck, liver or kidney cancer.

This chain joins TRBV28 and TRBJ2-7, with 9 bases fitting TRBD1. Germline V gene lookup returns CDR1 MDHEN and CDR2 SYDVKM. This CDR3 region has 14 residues. V dropped 5 bases and J dropped 4; count of bases not matched to a gene: 6. CDR3 sequence (DNA): TGTGCCAGCAGTGAGGGACAGGGATTTTACGAGCAGTACTTC. Amino acids: CASSEGQGFYEQYF. Combining the CDR3 with reference TRBV28 and TRBJ2-7 gives the whole variable domain DVKVTQSSRYLVKRTGEKVFLECVQDMDHENMFWYRQDPGLGLRLIYFSYDVKMKEKGDIPEGYSVSREKKERFSLILESASTNQTSMYLCASSEGQGFYEQYFGPGTRLTVT.

This rearrangement joins TRBV4-1 to TRBJ1-1; the match to TRBD1 covers 8 bases. After removal of 3 bases from V and 4 bases from J, the junction contained 7 bases not matched to a gene. The CDR3 covers 15 residues. Per the germline V gene, CDR1 is MGHRA and CDR2 is YSYEKL. This chain's CDR3 is CASSQADREATEAFF. The CDR3 DNA sequence: TGCGCCAGCAGCCAGGCGGACAGGGAGGCCACTGAAGCTTTCTTT.

The chain joins TRBV7-6 to TRBJ2-1; 11 nucleotides match TRBD2. Looked up from germline, CDR1 is SGHVS and CDR2 is FNYEAQ. Germline trimming cut 3 bases from V and 8 bases from J; bases unmatched to any gene: 15. CDR3 length equals 18 residues. CDR3 nucleotides: TGTGCCAGCAGCTTCTCTGCGGCTAGCGGGAGGATGGTTGATGAGCAGTTCTTC. This translates into CASSFSAASGRMVDEQFF.

J is TRBJ1-5 and V is TRBV18; 9 bases map to TRBD1. The CDR3 totals 14 residues. CDR1 KGHSH and CDR2 LQKENI come from the germline V gene. The V gene end was trimmed by 3 bases and the J gene end by 7 bases; junction bases not matched to a gene: 4. DNA for the CDR3: TGTGCCAGCTCACCTGGACAGGGGACGCAGCCCCAGCATTTT. This encodes CASSPGQGTQPQHF.

Only one count was recorded for this clone. The rearrangement joins TRBV5-8 to TRBJ2-5, with 7 nucleotides matching TRBD1. V lost 6 bases and J lost 3; bases outside the gene matches: 8. Germline V gene lookup returns CDR1 SGHTS and CDR2 YDEGEE. This CDR3 is 14 amino acids long. The CDR3 spells CASNYRGPEETQYF. CDR3 nucleotide sequence: TGTGCCAGCAACTACAGGGGCCCGGAAGAGACCCAGTACTTC.

The J gene is TRBJ2-5, the V gene TRBV28, with 8 bases lining up with TRBD1. With V trimmed by 6 bases and J by 5 bases, 8 bases remained unmatched. In germline, CDR1 is MDHEN, CDR2 SYDVKM. CDR3 size: 14 residues. This chain's CDR3 is CASRKQGVGETQYF. CDR3 bases: TGTGCCAGCAGAAAACAGGGGGTGGGGGAGACCCAGTACTTC.

This rearrangement joins TRBV2 to TRBJ1-4; tentatively, D is TRBD1 (6 bases). The CDR3 sequence is 15 residues long. Trimming pared 6 bases from V and 3 bases from J, leaving 14 bases between. The V gene's germline CDR1 is SNHLY and CDR2 FYNNEI. The CDR3, as DNA: TGTGCCAGCAGCTCGTCCAGGGGAGCTAATGAAAAACTGTTTTTT. It translates to CASSSSRGANEKLFF.

V gene TRBV25-1 combines with J gene TRBJ2-5; D tentatively reads TRBD1 or TRBD2 (5 bases each). CDR1 is MGHDK, CDR2 SYGVNS, per germline. The CDR3 is 14 residues long. Trimming stripped 7 bases from V and 3 bases from J, with 15 bases between. CDR3 sequence: CASTPQRGEETQYF. The CDR3 DNA sequence: TGTGCCAGCACCCCCCAGAGGGGAGAAGAGACCCAGTACTTC.

This chain links TRBV19 with TRBJ2-1; either TRBD1 or TRBD2 may fit D (5 bases each). CDR3 length equals 16 residues. Germline V gives CDR1 LNHDA, CDR2 SQIVND (reference sequence). V lost 5 bases and J 0 bases, leaving 14 bases between the germline ends. The CDR3 loop reads CASSEGRSFSYNEQFF. The CDR3, as DNA: TGTGCCAGTAGTGAGGGACGATCTTTCTCCTACAATGAGCAGTTCTTC.

The chain combines TRBV11-3 with TRBJ1-2; 7 bases align to TRBD1. Germline V gives CDR1 SGHNT, CDR2 YENEEA. With V trimmed by 5 bases and J by 6 bases, 15 bases remained unmatched. The CDR3 consists of 16 residues. In DNA, the CDR3 is TGTGCCAGCAGCCCGCAGGGACAGAGCAGCCCTAATGGCTACACCTTC. It specifies CASSPQGQSSPNGYTF.

J is TRBJ2-5 and V is TRBV19, with 14 bases fitting TRBD2. V was clipped by 4 bases and J by 5 bases; unmatched bases: 6. Germline V gives CDR1 LNHDA, CDR2 SQIVND (reference sequence). This CDR3 has 16 residues. This CDR3 reads CASSTGLAGVWETQYF. The CDR3 bases are TGTGCCAGTAGTACGGGACTAGCGGGGGTTTGGGAGACCCAGTACTTC.

The chain uses TRBV29-1 and TRBJ2-1; possible D gene TRBD2, 5 bases. Germline lookup yields CDR1 SQVTM and CDR2 ANQGSEA. The CDR3 has 13 amino acids. Trimming shortened V by 8 bases and J by 1 base, and 12 bases separated the two germline ends. The CDR3 region is CSSRRLSYNEQFF. The CDR3 bases are TGCAGCTCCCGGAGGCTGTCCTACAATGAGCAGTTCTTC.